The clone carrying this T cell receptor (beta chain) occurred many times. No antigen is known for it. The data originate from a study of T cells in Graves' hyperthyroidism and ophthalmopathy. CDR3 length equals 17 residues. Trimming stripped 5 bases from V and 3 bases from J, with 19 bases between. Regarding the study as a whole: Through a model of 13 V-J features, ophthalmopathy was separated from stable hyperthyroidism. Ophthalmopathy prediction by the model preceded onset by a median about 6 months.

Pregnant or lactating patients were excluded, as were those with uncontrolled infection or other autoimmune disease. PBMCs were sourced from 9 to 10 ml fresh peripheral blood. RNA transcripts were the template for amplifying TCR beta CDR3 regions. The TCR CDR3 was amplified in a first-round RT-PCR using the HTBI primer set. Using its own MiXCR run on the multiplex PCR reads, TCRdb lists one record per CDR3 protein. The data show a few hundred thousand distinct CDR3 sequences, with 18% seen just once and over 35% held by the top ten. This TCR came from a man aged 35 to 55 with Graves' hyperthyroidism. This chain links TRBV12-3 or TRBV12-4 with TRBJ1-4; unclear D gene. The sample consisted of blood. CDR3 region: CASSPTATGLSNEKLFF. For the CDR3, the DNA is TGTGCCAGCAGTCCAACTGCTACCGGGTTGTCTAATGAAAAACTGTTTTTT.